The next 24 T cell receptor beta chains were all read from a single sample in a study of T cell changes during pregnancy in multiple sclerosis. Generated by immunoSEQ multiplex PCR, the TCRdb table keeps only in-frame clones and is missing some. The sample carries approximately 97,000 clones, roughly 89% recorded once. Sequenced material: peripheral blood, taken after pregnancy. These receptor sequences come from a female donor in good health, enrolled as a control in a pregnancy study.

This clone was seen just once. The chain combines TRBV27 with TRBJ1-1; no definite D call. CDR1 MNHEY and CDR2 SMNVEV come from the germline V gene (reference sequence). V lost 5 bases and J lost 0, with 22 bases in between. This CDR3 has 18 residues. DNA of the CDR3: TGTGCCAGCAGTCCTCGCCGGGCCTCGGGGTACATGAACACTGAAGCTTTCTTT. Translated: CASSPRRASGYMNTEAFF.

The chain is built from TRBV5-6 and TRBJ1-4, with TRBD1 as a possible D gene (5 bases). V lost 4 bases and J 10 bases, leaving 11 bases between the germline ends. This CDR3 has 12 residues. Germline V CDR1 and CDR2: SGHDT, YYEEEE. CDR3 sequence reads: CASSRQLAKLFF. CDR3 sequence (DNA): TGTGCCAGCAGCCGACAGTTGGCAAAACTGTTTTTT.

This chain connects TRBV27 to TRBJ1-2; D perhaps matches TRBD1 (5 bases). The ends were cut back, 5 bases at V and 7 bases at J, with 17 bases in the middle. Germline V gene lookup returns CDR1 MNHEY and CDR2 SMNVEV (reference sequence). The CDR3 spans 14 residues. The CDR3 loop is CASSPLQAEFGYTF. CDR3 nucleotide sequence: TGTGCCAGCAGTCCACTACAGGCGGAGTTTGGCTACACCTTC.

The CDR3 region is CAIRRGQGGGNTIYF. In DNA form, the CDR3 reads TGTGCCATAAGGAGGGGGCAGGGCGGAGGAAACACCATATATTTT. The chain links TRBV10-3 to TRBJ1-3; 7 bases are shared with TRBD1. Germline V gene sequence: CDR1 ENHRY, CDR2 SYGVKD. CDR3 length: 15 residues. The trim removed 9 bases at V and 4 bases at J, leaving 12 bases unmatched.

V and J are TRBV6-6 and TRBJ1-1, with D unclear. Between the trimmed V and J ends, which lost 8 bases and 3 bases, there was a span of 16 bases. The germline V gene encodes CDR1 MNHNY and CDR2 SVGAGI (reference sequence). The CDR3 spans 14 residues. CDR3 protein: CASRKESEYTEAFF. CDR3 coding DNA: TGTGCCAGCCGCAAGGAGTCGGAATACACTGAAGCTTTCTTT.

The chain combines TRBV27 with TRBJ1-6; TRBD1 matches 7 bases. Germline-derived CDR1 and CDR2 are MNHEY and SMNVEV (reference sequence). This CDR3 is 15 amino acids long. Trimming took 5 bases from V and 7 from J; bases not matched to a gene: 8. Written as DNA, the CDR3 is TGTGCCAGCAGTCCCCCCGAGGGGGCAAATTCACCCCTCCACTTT. As protein: CASSPPEGANSPLHF.

This sequence joins TRBV5-6 and TRBJ2-3; 7 nucleotides align to TRBD2. With V trimmed by 1 base and J by 2 bases, 10 bases remained unmatched. The V gene's germline CDR1 is SGHDT and CDR2 YYEEEE. The CDR3 consists of 17 residues. CDR3 region: CASSLRATGGNTDTQYF. DNA of the CDR3: TGTGCCAGCAGCTTGCGCGCCACGGGGGGAAACACAGATACGCAGTATTTT. The full variable domain, with the rest looked up from reference TRBV5-6 and TRBJ2-3, is DAGVTQSPTHLIKTRGQQVTLRCSPKSGHDTVSWYQQALGQGPQFIFQYYEEEERQRGNFPDRFSGHQFPNYSSELNVNALLLGDSALYLCASSLRATGGNTDTQYFGPGTRLTVL.

This sequence joins TRBV7-3 and TRBJ2-5, with a possible D match to TRBD2 (6 bases). Trimming left V 0 bases short and J 4 bases short, with 9 bases between. Germline CDR1 is SGHTA and CDR2 is FQGTGA. The CDR3 has 14 amino acids. Here the CDR3 reads CASSLTGGGETQYF. CDR3 sequence (DNA): TGTGCCAGCAGCTTAACGGGGGGAGGAGAGACCCAGTACTTC.

This clone came up once. This chain links TRBV19 with TRBJ1-5; no clear D gene. With 3 bases removed from V and 3 bases from J, the gap between germline ends came to 15 bases. Germline lookup yields CDR1 LNHDA and CDR2 SQIVND (reference sequence). CDR3 length equals 16 residues. The DNA for the CDR3 is TGTGCCAGTAGTATGCGATCCGACATAAACAATCAGCCCCAGCATTTT. The encoded protein is CASSMRSDINNQPQHF.

The chain joins TRBV13 to TRBJ2-7; tentatively, D is TRBD1 (5 bases). Germline V lookup: CDR1 PRHDT, CDR2 FYEKMQ (reference sequence). The ends were cut back, 5 bases at V and 4 bases at J, with 21 bases in the middle. There are 16 residues in the CDR3. CDR3 bases: TGTGCCAGCAGCCAGAGTGATGCGACAGCCAGTTACGAGCAGTACTTC. The encoded protein is CASSQSDATASYEQYF.

The CDR3 reads CASSLAPIGTSGENTGELFF. CDR3 in DNA: TGTGCCAGCAGCTTAGCCCCGATTGGGACTAGCGGGGAGAACACCGGGGAGCTGTTTTTT. The V and J genes are TRBV7-8 and TRBJ2-2; 13 bases fit TRBD2. The CDR3 contains 20 residues. The V gene's germline CDR1 is SGHVS and CDR2 FQNEAQ. V was pared by 0 bases and J by 1 base, with 8 bases of the junction left unmatched.

V is TRBV7-6 and J is TRBJ1-1; no firm D call. The germline V gene encodes CDR1 SGHVS and CDR2 FNYEAQ. Trimming removed 5 bases at V and 2 bases at J, with 6 bases between. CDR3 size: 12 residues. This CDR3 is CASSPVNTEAFF. The DNA of the CDR3 is TGTGCCAGCAGCCCAGTTAACACTGAAGCTTTCTTT.

In this sample, this clone turned up a few times. The J gene is TRBJ1-1, the V gene TRBV7-9, with no clear D. The CDR3 runs to 12 residues. V lost 1 base, J lost 7 bases, and 7 bases lay in between. Germline CDR1 reads SEHNR; CDR2 reads FQNEAQ (reference sequence). The CDR3 bases are TGTGCCAGCAGCTTAGAGACACTTGAAGCTTTCTTT. This gives the protein CASSLETLEAFF.

Points on this clone: One end of the junction is discordant with germline, which a read error may explain. The chain has TRBV5-4 and TRBJ1-2; D gene unclear. This CDR3 comprises 12 residues. CDR1 is SGHNT and CDR2 is YYREEE in the germline V gene (reference sequence). The DNA of the CDR3 is TGCGCCAGCAGCCAAGACATAGGCGGGCCAGTCTTC. Translating it yields CASSQDIGGPVF.

This chain uses TRBV14 with TRBJ2-5; 7 bases align to TRBD2. CDR1 is SGHDN and CDR2 is FVKESK in the germline V gene. V was pared by 2 bases and J by 4 bases, with 10 bases of the junction left unmatched. This CDR3 contains 16 residues. The CDR3, as DNA: TGTGCCAGCAGCCAATTCAGAGCGGGATACCCAGAGACCCAGTACTTC. Encoded protein: CASSQFRAGYPETQYF.

The chain is built from TRBV28 and TRBJ2-5; D not certain. The J call may be faulty, since TRBJ2-7 better matches the DNA end. CDR3 length: 14 amino acids. In germline, CDR1 is MDHEN, CDR2 SYDVKM. CDR3 coding DNA: TGTGCCAGCAGTTTAAAAGGATCTTACTACGAGCAGTACTTC. As protein: CASSLKGSYYEQYF.

The J gene is TRBJ1-1, the V gene TRBV5-1; D is ambiguous. The CDR3 extends over 14 amino acids. The ends were cut back, 4 bases at V and 6 bases at J, with 16 bases in the middle. The germline gives CDR1 SGHRS, CDR2 YFSETQ. CDR3 region: CASSPTLISAEAFF. The CDR3 bases are TGCGCCAGCAGCCCGACTCTAATTAGCGCTGAAGCTTTCTTT.

This clone was observed a handful of times. The chain employs TRBV5-6 and TRBJ2-3, with D perhaps matching TRBD1 (6 bases). There are 19 residues in the CDR3. The V gene lost 1 base and the J gene lost 1 base, with 22 bases spanning the gap. Germline-derived CDR1 and CDR2 are SGHDT and YYEEEE. In DNA, the CDR3 is TGTGCCAGCAGCTTGTTGTGGGGACCACAGGGAAAGCGCACAGATACGCAGTATTTT. It is translated as CASSLLWGPQGKRTDTQYF.

The V and J genes are TRBV6-1 and TRBJ1-5; unclear D gene. The CDR3 spans 13 residues. Germline-derived CDR1 and CDR2 are MNHNS and SASEGT. V was shortened by 9 bases and J by 7 bases, with 16 bases between the two germline ends. The CDR3 nucleotides read TGTGCCAGTCTACGACAATCAGAGCAGCCCCAGCATTTT. Protein sequence: CASLRQSEQPQHF.

This chain uses TRBV7-9 with TRBJ2-7; D remains unclear. The CDR3 is made up of 14 amino acids. V gave up 7 bases and J gave up 4 bases, with 17 bases separating them. Germline assignment: CDR1 SEHNR and CDR2 FQNEAQ (reference sequence). The DNA of the CDR3 is TGTGCCAGCACCGACATGGGCCGGCCTTACGAGCAGTACTTC. This encodes CASTDMGRPYEQYF. The full variable domain, completed using reference TRBV7-9 and TRBJ2-7, is DTGVSQNPRHKITKRGQNVTFRCDPISEHNRLYWYRQTLGQGPEFLTYFQNEAQLEKSRLLSDRFSAERPKGSFSTLEIQRTEQGDSAMYLCASTDMGRPYEQYFGPGTRLTVT.

J is TRBJ2-3 and V is TRBV11-2; possibly TRBD1 for D (5 bases). The CDR3 consists of 14 residues. Germline V CDR1 and CDR2: SGHAT, FQNNGV. Trimming removed 4 bases from V and 2 bases from J, with 10 bases in between. The CDR3 loop reads CASSSFRVTDTQYF. CDR3 bases: TGTGCCAGCAGCTCCTTCAGGGTCACAGATACGCAGTATTTT.

V gene TRBV27 combines with J gene TRBJ2-7; TRBD1 aligns across 9 bases. The CDR3 length is 13 residues. The ends lost 6 bases at V and 2 bases at J; junction bases unmatched: 2. Germline V lookup: CDR1 MNHEY, CDR2 SMNVEV (reference sequence). CDR3: CASSGDRAYEQYF. DNA for the CDR3: TGTGCCAGCAGCGGGGACAGGGCCTACGAGCAGTACTTC.

The chain combines TRBV27 with TRBJ2-7; 9 nucleotides match TRBD1. Looked up from germline, CDR1 is MNHEY and CDR2 is SMNVEV (reference sequence). The CDR3 consists of 14 residues. J gave up 3 bases and V 6 bases, and 6 bases lay outside the gene matches. The CDR3 coding sequence is TGTGCCAGCAGCTCCGGGACAGGGTTCTACGAGCAGTACTTC. Its protein product is CASSSGTGFYEQYF.

DNA of the CDR3: TGTGCCAGCAGTGTGAGCCAAGAGACCCAGTACTTC. Its protein is CASSVSQETQYF. The chain uses TRBV2 and TRBJ2-5; D is unclear. There are 12 residues in the CDR3. Trimming cost V 4 bases and J 1 base, with 4 bases left between them. The germline gives CDR1 SNHLY, CDR2 FYNNEI. Full variable domain (missing parts from reference TRBV2 and TRBJ2-5): EPEVTQTPSHQVTQMGQEVILRCVPISNHLYFYWYRQILGQKVEFLVSFYNNEISEKSEIFDDQFSVERPDGSNFTLKIRSTKLEDSAMYFCASSVSQETQYFGPGTRLLVL.